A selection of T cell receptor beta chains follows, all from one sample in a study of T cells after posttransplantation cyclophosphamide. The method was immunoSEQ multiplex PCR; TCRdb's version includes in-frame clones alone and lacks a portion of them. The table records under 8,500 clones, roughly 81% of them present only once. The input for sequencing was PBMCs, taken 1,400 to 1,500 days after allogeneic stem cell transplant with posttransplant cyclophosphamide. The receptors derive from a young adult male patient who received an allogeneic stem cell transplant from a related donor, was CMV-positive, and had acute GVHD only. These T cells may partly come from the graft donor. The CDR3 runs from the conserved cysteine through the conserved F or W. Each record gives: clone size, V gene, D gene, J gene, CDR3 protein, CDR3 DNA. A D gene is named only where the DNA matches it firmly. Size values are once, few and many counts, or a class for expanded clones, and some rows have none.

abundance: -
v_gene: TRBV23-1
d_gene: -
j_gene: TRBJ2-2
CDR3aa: CASSQPGGNGELFF
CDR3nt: TGCGCCAGCAGTCAACCAGGGGGGAACGGGGAGCTGTTTTTT

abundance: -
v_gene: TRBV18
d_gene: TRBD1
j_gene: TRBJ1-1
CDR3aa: CASSPTGENTEAFF
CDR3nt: TGTGCCAGCTCACCGACAGGGGAGAACACTGAAGCTTTCTTT

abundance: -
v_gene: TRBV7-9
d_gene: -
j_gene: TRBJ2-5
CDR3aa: CASSLGAGQQGPQYF
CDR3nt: TGTGCCAGCAGCTTAGGGGCAGGGCAGCAGGGGCCCCAGTACTTC

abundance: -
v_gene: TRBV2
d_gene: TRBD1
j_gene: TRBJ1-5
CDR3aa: CASTNDRASNQPQHF
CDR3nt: TGTGCCAGCACTAACGACAGGGCTAGCAATCAGCCCCAGCATTTT

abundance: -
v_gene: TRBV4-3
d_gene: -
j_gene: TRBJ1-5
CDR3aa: CASSQDSGLQPQHF
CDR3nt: TGCGCCAGCAGCCAAGATAGTGGGCTTCAGCCCCAGCATTTT

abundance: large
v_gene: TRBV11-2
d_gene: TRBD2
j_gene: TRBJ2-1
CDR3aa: CASSWPGLASFNEQFF
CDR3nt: TGTGCCAGCAGTTGGCCGGGACTAGCCTCCTTTAATGAGCAGTTCTTC

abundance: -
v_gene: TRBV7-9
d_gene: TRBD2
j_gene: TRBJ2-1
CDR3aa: CASFRGGLSLREEQFF
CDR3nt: TGTGCCAGCTTCCGGGGGGGACTAAGCCTGCGCGAGGAGCAGTTCTTC

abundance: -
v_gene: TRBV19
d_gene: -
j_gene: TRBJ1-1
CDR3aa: CASSMSVPVTEAFF
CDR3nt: TGTGCCAGTAGTATGTCCGTCCCGGTCACTGAAGCTTTCTTT

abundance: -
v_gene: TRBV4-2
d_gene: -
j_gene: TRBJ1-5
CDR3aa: CASSGFRGGNQPQHF
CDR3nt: TGTGCCAGCAGCGGATTCAGGGGCGGCAATCAGCCCCAGCATTTT

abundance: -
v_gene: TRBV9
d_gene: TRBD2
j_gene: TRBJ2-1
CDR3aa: CASQRGSSYNEQFF
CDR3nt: TGTGCCAGCCAGCGGGGGTCCTCCTACAATGAGCAGTTCTTC

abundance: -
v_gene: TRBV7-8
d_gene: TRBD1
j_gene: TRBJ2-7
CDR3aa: CASSLVGDRGTYEQYF
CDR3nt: TGTGCCAGCAGCTTAGTGGGTGACAGGGGAACCTACGAGCAGTACTTC

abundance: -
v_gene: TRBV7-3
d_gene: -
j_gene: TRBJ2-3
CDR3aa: CASSLDSPTDTQYF
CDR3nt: TGTGCCAGCAGCTTGGACAGCCCTACAGATACGCAGTATTTT

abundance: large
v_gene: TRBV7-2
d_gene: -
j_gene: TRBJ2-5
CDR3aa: CASSLGAGQQGPQYF
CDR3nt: TGTGCCAGCAGCTTAGGGGCAGGGCAGCAGGGGCCCCAGTACTTC

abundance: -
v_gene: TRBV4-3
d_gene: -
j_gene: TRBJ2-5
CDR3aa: CASSPEEGGGSETQYF
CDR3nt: TGCGCCAGCAGCCCCGAGGAAGGGGGGGGATCAGAGACCCAGTACTTC

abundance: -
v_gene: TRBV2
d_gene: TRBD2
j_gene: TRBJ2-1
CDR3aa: CASSERKLAGYNEQFF
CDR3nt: TGTGCCAGCAGTGAAAGGAAACTAGCGGGCTACAATGAGCAGTTCTTC

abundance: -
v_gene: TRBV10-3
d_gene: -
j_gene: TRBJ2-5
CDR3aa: CAISPKEKLQTQYF
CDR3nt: TGTGCCATCAGCCCAAAGGAGAAGCTGCAGACCCAGTACTTC

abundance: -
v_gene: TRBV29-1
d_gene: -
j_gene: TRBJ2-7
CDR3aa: CSVGGDRTYEQYF
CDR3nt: TGCAGCGTTGGCGGGGACAGAACCTACGAGCAGTACTTC

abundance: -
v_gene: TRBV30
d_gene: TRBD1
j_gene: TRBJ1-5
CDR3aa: CAWSLDRTNRGNQPQHF
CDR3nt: TGTGCCTGGAGTTTGGACAGGACGAATAGGGGCAATCAGCCCCAGCATTTT

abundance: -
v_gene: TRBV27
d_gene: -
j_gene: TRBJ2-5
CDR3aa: CASSLWSQGQETQYF
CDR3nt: TGTGCCAGCAGTTTATGGAGTCAGGGTCAAGAGACCCAGTACTTC

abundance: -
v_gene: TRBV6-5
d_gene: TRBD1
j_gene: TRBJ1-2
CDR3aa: CASSPGQGRGGYTF
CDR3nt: TGTGCCAGCAGTCCTGGACAGGGGAGGGGTGGCTACACCTTC

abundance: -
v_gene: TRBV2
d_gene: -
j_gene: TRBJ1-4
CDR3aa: CASSEGLARINEKLFF
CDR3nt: TGTGCCAGCAGTGAAGGTCTGGCCAGGATTAATGAAAAACTGTTTTTT

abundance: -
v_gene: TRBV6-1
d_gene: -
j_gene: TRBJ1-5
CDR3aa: CASSARSLNQPQHF
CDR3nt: TGTGCCAGCAGCGCCCGGTCGCTCAATCAGCCCCAGCATTTT

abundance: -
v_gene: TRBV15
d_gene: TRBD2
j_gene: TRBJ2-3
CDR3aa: CATSRRTSGGVGTDTQYF
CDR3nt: TGTGCCACCAGCAGAAGGACTAGCGGGGGAGTGGGAACAGATACGCAGTATTTT

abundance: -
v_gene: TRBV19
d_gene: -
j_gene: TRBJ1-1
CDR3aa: CASSPGTPSTEAFF
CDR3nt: TGTGCCAGTAGTCCGGGTACGCCCTCAACTGAAGCTTTCTTT

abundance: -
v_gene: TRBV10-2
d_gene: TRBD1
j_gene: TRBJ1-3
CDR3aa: CASSDWGDRAGNTIYF
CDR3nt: TGCGCCAGCAGTGACTGGGGGGACAGGGCGGGAAACACCATATATTTT

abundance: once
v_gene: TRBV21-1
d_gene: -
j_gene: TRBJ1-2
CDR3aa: CASSNGPTGPTPNYGYTF
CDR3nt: TGTGCCAGCAGCAATGGTCCGACAGGCCCTACTCCTAACTATGGCTACACCTTC

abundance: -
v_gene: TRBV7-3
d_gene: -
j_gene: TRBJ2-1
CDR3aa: CASSLTGGDNEQFF
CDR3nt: TGTGCCAGCAGCTTAACGGGGGGTGACAATGAGCAGTTCTTC

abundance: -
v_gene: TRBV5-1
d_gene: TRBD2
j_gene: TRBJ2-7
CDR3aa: CASSDPAGVREQYF
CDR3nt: TGCGCCAGCAGCGACCCCGCGGGGGTAAGGGAGCAGTACTTC

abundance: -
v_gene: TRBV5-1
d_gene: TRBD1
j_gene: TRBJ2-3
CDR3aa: CASSRDRGITDTQYF
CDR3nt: TGCGCCAGCAGCCGGGACAGGGGCATCACAGATACGCAGTATTTT

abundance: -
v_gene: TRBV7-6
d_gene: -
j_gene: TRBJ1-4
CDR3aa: CASSFRTKLFF
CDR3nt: TGTGCCAGCAGCTTCAGAACCAAACTGTTTTTT

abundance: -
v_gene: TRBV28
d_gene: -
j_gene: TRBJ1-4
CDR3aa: CASGNNRARNEKLFF
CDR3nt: TGTGCCAGCGGAAACAACAGGGCCCGTAATGAAAAACTGTTTTTT

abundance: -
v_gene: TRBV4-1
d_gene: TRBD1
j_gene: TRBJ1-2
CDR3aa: CASSWDRASYTF
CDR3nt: TGCGCCAGCAGCTGGGACAGGGCCAGCTACACCTTC

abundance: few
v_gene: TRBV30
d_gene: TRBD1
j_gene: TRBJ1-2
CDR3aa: CAWRRTGGGYGYTF
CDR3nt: TGTGCCTGGAGGCGTACAGGGGGCGGATATGGCTACACCTTC

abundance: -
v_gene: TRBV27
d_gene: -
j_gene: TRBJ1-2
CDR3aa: CASSPRANYGYTF
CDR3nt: TGTGCCAGCAGTCCGAGGGCTAACTATGGCTACACCTTC

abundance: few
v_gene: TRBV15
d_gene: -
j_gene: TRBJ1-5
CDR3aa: CATSRDFRRYQPQHF
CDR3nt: TGTGCCACCAGCAGAGATTTTAGGCGGTATCAGCCCCAGCATTTT

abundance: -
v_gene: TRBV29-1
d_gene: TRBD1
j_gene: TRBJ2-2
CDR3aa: CSATGTGGGELFF
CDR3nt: TGCAGCGCCACCGGGACAGGGGGCGGGGAGCTGTTTTTT

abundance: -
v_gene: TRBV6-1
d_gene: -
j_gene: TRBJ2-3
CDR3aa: CASSDGSDTQYF
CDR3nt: TGTGCCAGCAGTGATGGCTCAGATACGCAGTATTTT

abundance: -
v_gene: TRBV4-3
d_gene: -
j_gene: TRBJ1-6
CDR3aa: CASSQGDQGFSPLHF
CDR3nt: TGCGCCAGCAGCCAAGGTGACCAGGGATTCTCACCCCTCCACTTT

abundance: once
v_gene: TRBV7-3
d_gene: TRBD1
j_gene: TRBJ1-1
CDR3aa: CASSLLDRVNTEAFF
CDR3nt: TGTGCCAGCAGCTTACTGGACAGGGTGAACACTGAAGCTTTCTTT

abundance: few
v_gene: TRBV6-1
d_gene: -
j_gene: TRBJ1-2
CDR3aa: CASMGASYGYTF
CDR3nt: TGTGCCAGCATGGGGGCCTCCTATGGCTACACCTTC

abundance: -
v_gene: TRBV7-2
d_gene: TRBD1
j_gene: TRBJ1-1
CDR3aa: CASSLGATGSGNTEAFF
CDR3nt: TGTGCCAGCAGCTTAGGGGCGACAGGGTCAGGGAACACTGAAGCTTTCTTT

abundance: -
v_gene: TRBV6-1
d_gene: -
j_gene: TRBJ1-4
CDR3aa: CASSERLGGNEKLFF
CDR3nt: TGTGCCAGCAGTGAACGTCTCGGAGGGAATGAAAAACTGTTTTTT

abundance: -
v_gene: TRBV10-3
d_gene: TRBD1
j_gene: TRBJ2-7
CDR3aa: CAISGGAGTGKDEQYF
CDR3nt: TGTGCCATCAGTGGGGGGGCCGGGACAGGGAAGGACGAGCAGTACTTC

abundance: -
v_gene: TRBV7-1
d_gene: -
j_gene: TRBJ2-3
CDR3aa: CASSPPTGERDTQYF
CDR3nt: TGTGCCAGCAGCCCACCGACGGGGGAGAGGGATACGCAGTATTTT

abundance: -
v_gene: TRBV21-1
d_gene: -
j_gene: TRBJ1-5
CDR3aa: CASSNGRDRRTYSNQPQHF
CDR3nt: TGTGCCAGCAGCAATGGACGCGACAGGAGAACTTATAGCAATCAGCCCCAGCATTTT

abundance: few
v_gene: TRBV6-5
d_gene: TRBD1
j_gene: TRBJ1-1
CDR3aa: CASSHYGTVSSTEAFF
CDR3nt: TGTGCCAGCAGTCACTATGGGACAGTGTCGAGCACTGAAGCTTTCTTT

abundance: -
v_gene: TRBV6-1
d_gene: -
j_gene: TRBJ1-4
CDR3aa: CASRGLGTGNEKLFF
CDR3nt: TGTGCCAGCAGGGGACTGGGGACGGGAAATGAAAAACTGTTTTTT

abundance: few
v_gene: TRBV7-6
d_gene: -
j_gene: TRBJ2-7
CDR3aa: CASSLAPSRGEQYF
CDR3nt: TGTGCCAGCAGCTTGGCTCCCTCTCGGGGGGAGCAGTACTTC

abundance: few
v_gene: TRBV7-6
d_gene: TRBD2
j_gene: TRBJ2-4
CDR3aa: CASSDRTGGGAEKNIQYF
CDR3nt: TGTGCCAGCAGCGATCGAACTGGCGGGGGGGCGGAAAAAAACATTCAGTACTTC